This T cell receptor (beta chain) emerged from a study of T cells in narcolepsy. Germline assignment: CDR1 MNHNY and CDR2 SVGAGI (reference sequence). The V gene end was trimmed by 6 bases and the J gene end by 0 bases; junction bases not matched to a gene: 5. The CDR3 has 15 amino acids. Using immunoSEQ multiplex PCR, the repertoire was profiled, and TCRdb retains in-frame clones only, with some absent. Counted here are under 35,000 clones, 79% occurring once; the ten biggest clones make up about 1.1%. The source of this sequence is a human donor with narcolepsy. Sequenced sample: CD45RA- memory CD4+ T cells from PBMCs. The chain recombines TRBV6-6 with TRBJ2-7, with 10 bases that match TRBD1. The CDR3 spells CASRLRTGGSYEQYF. DNA for the CDR3: TGTGCCAGCAGGCTAAGGACAGGGGGCTCCTACGAGCAGTACTTC.